Given below is one T cell receptor (beta chain) in context. Its antigen is not identified. Every sample yielded at least 6.5 million isolated PBMCs. This sample was taken from a study of blood T cells in healthy people across ages. Study-wide results and caveats: The study found more naive CD4+ cells and higher diversity in long-lived than aged donors.

A second PCR, run for roughly 7 to 12 cycles, used a sample-barcoded 5' primer plus a J-beta primer mix. Each cDNA molecule, via a template-switch adaptor with 12 random nucleotides, was tagged. All samples gave at least 2.5 million CDR3-containing paired-end reads. TCRdb re-derived calls from the 5' RACE reads in MiXCR, one entry per CDR3 protein. Here the sample spans about 1.1 million distinct CDR3 sequences, 35% to 40% being singletons. The receptor was derived from a man between 18 and 29 years old in good health. The sequenced sample was blood.

CDR3 in amino acids: CASSFRWRQGGPWREKLFF. The CDR3 coding sequence is TGTGCCAGCAGTTTCAGGTGGCGACAGGGAGGCCCCTGGAGGGAAAAACTGTTTTTT. The chain is built from TRBV28 and TRBJ1-4; TRBD1 aligns across 7 bases. The CDR3 runs to 19 residues. Germline V gives CDR1 MDHEN, CDR2 SYDVKM. The trim removed 3 bases at V and 8 bases at J, leaving 21 bases unmatched.